These 29 T cell receptor beta chains originate from one sample sequenced in a study of tumor-infiltrating lymphocytes in primary liver carcinoma (dated by TCRdb to 2015 to 2018). The data were produced on an Illumina HiSeq 2500. Using a constant-region primer and ProtoScript II reverse transcriptase, TCRbeta-specific cDNA was reverse-transcribed from around 500 ng total RNA. TCRbeta libraries were built with three nested multiplex PCR rounds, a slightly modified ARM-PCR procedure. The first two PCR rounds used multiplex TRBV1-TRBV30 forward primers with a Cbeta reverse primer, each for approximately 10 cycles. TCRdb reran the public reads through fastp at Q25 and MiXCR, keeping productive beta chains. Here each entry gathers all rows of one CDR3 protein and keeps the most common genes and DNA. The sample profile shows about 21,000 distinct CDR3 sequences; 65% to 85% of them were found once. The top ten clonotypes cover over 35% of the sample.

Without any cell sorting, total RNA and DNA were extracted together from about 20-30 mg of bulk tissue using the AllPrep DNA/RNA mini kit. The material sequenced was liver tumor tissue from sampling region 1. In the paper's terms, the cell subset or site label means: tumor region T1, superior pole. Source of these receptors: a man in his forties or fifties with primary liver carcinoma and hepatitis B virus infection.

This clonotype was observed at least ten times. A clone one base away is much larger, so this may be a read error. The chain links TRBV6-6 to TRBJ2-3, with TRBD2 identical over 15 bases. Trimming cost V 6 bases and J 6 bases; bases outside gene matches: 7. Germline V CDR1 and CDR2: MNHNY, SVGAGI (reference sequence). This CDR3 spans 16 amino acids. The CDR3 DNA is TGTGCCAGCAGGAAAGGGACTAGCGGGGGGACGGATACGCAGTATTTT. Residues: CASRKGTSGGTDTQYF.

With regard to this clonotype: One end of the junction does not line up with germline, which may come from a read error. The V call is TRBV11-2, the J call TRBJ2-1; a weak D match, TRBD2 (5 bases). Germline values: CDR1 SGHAT, CDR2 FQNNGV. There are 16 residues in the CDR3. CDR3 bases: TGTCCCAGCAGCTTAGAGCTCCTATCGGGAATGAATGAGCAGTTTTTC. Translated, it gives CPSSLELLSGMNEQFF.

This clonotype was recorded at least ten times. The genes are TRBV11-1 and TRBJ2-1; 12 nucleotides match TRBD2. CDR3 size: 18 residues. V gave up 2 bases and J gave up 1 base; unmatched junction bases: 6. Germline V CDR1 and CDR2: SGHAT, FQDESV (reference sequence). The chain's CDR3 is CASSLRALAGGSYNEQFF. The CDR3 DNA follows: TGTGCCAGCAGCTTAAGGGCACTAGCGGGAGGTTCCTACAATGAGCAGTTCTTC.

Comment on this clonotype: It may be a read error: a sequence one base away is much more abundant. The chain joins TRBV11-1 to TRBJ2-3; D assignment may be TRBD1 or TRBD2 (5 bases each). This CDR3 has 15 amino acids. Per germline, CDR1 SGHAT and CDR2 FQDESV (reference sequence). The DNA for the CDR3 is TGTACCAGCAGCTCGCCGACAAGGGACCGGGGTACGCTGTATTTT. It is translated as CTSSSPTRDRGTLYF.

As regards this clonotype: Possible read error: a much larger clone is one base away. The genes are TRBV7-2 and TRBJ1-1; D unclear. The V end was cut by 2 bases, the J end by 1 base, with 5 bases between. The CDR3 is made up of 13 amino acids. Germline values: CDR1 SGHTA, CDR2 FQGNSA. For the CDR3, the DNA is TGTGCCAGCAGCTTAACTAGGAACACTGAAGCTTTCTTT. This encodes CASSLTRNTEAFF.

This chain uses TRBV11-3 with TRBJ2-1; TRBD2 matches 7 bases. The CDR3 length is 16 residues. V lost 5 bases to trimming and J lost 8 bases; unmatched junction nucleotides: 15. Germline V CDR1 and CDR2: SGHNT, YENEEA. CDR3 sequence: CASSTAGRGVVDEQFF. CDR3 bases: TGTGCCAGCAGCACAGCGGGACGGGGGGTGGTAGATGAGCAGTTCTTC.

This clonotype rates as medium-sized (0.01 to 0.1%). The V gene is TRBV6-2 or TRBV6-3, the J gene TRBJ2-1; TRBD2 aligns across 9 bases. Germline loops: CDR1 MNHEY, CDR2 SVGEGT. The V gene end was trimmed by 6 bases and the J gene end by 7 bases; junction bases not matched to a gene: 22. The CDR3 totals 19 residues. The CDR3 DNA is TGTGCCAGCAGCCCCGATGGCGGGAGGGCCTCGCTTCTGCCAAATGAGCAGTTCTTC. This codes for CASSPDGGRASLLPNEQFF.

The rearrangement uses TRBV7-9 and TRBJ1-5, with D unclear. The last part of the DNA fits TRBJ2-3 better; the J call may be wrong. This CDR3 has 12 amino acids. Germline V lookup: CDR1 SEHNR, CDR2 FQNEAQ (reference sequence). The CDR3 here is CASSAHFEPQYF. The CDR3, as DNA: TGTGCCAGCAGCGCACATTTTGAGCCACAGTATTTT.

This clonotype was detected a few times. The conserved phenylalanine or tryptophan normally closing the CDR3 is absent here, so this likely arose from a read error. The chain has TRBV11-2 and TRBJ2-1; 8 bases match TRBD2. The CDR3 length is 16 residues. J was trimmed by 7 bases and V by 1 base; bases with no gene match: 9. From germline, CDR1 is SGHAT and CDR2 FQNNGV. The CDR3: CASSLGLIAGMNEQFL. The CDR3 nucleotides are TGTGCCAGCAGCTTAGGGCTCATAGCGGGAATGAATGAGCAGTTCCTC.

As regards this clonotype: The junction differs from germline at one of its ends, possibly a read error. The rearrangement joins TRBV10-3 to TRBJ1-1, with D possibly TRBD1 on 5 matching bases. CDR3 length: 13 residues. Germline CDR1 reads ENHRY; CDR2 reads SYGVKD. The DNA for the CDR3 is TGTTCCATCAAGGTAGGGGAGAACACTGAAGCCTTCTTT. Its protein is CSIKVGENTEAFF.

Turning to this clonotype: At one end, the junction sequence differs from germline, possibly due to a read error. The chain carries TRBV10-3 and TRBJ2-3; no clear D gene. Germline values: CDR1 ENHRY, CDR2 SYGVKD. The CDR3 has 13 residues. DNA for the CDR3: TGTGCCATCGGGGTCTTAGGCGCAGATGCGCAGTATTTT. Translating gives CAIGVLGADAQYF.

This clonotype was seen more than once but under ten times. One end of the junction is discordant with germline, which a read error may explain. The gene calls are TRBV12-3 or TRBV12-4 and TRBJ1-6; a possible D gene is TRBD1 (5 bases). This CDR3 region has 16 residues. CDR3 sequence (DNA): TGTGCCAGCAGTCCAGGCTCGGGCAGGGTGGGATCACCCCTCTACTTT. This codes for CASSPGSGRVGSPLYF.

Points on this clonotype: The CDR3 end shows no conserved phenylalanine or tryptophan, and so a read error is likely. The genes are TRBV12-3 or TRBV12-4 and TRBJ2-7; 11 bases align to TRBD1. The CDR3 is 15 amino acids. The CDR3 region is CANSLGQGAKYEQYL. For the CDR3, the DNA is TGTGCCAACAGTTTAGGACAGGGGGCCAAATACGAGCAGTACTTA.

In the case of this clonotype: This may stem from a read error, because a much larger clone lies one nucleotide away. This chain connects TRBV20-1 to TRBJ2-3; the match to TRBD2 covers 7 bases. Germline CDR1 reads DFQATT; CDR2 reads SNEGSKA (reference sequence). This CDR3 has 15 amino acids. Here the CDR3 DNA reads TGCAGTGCCAGTGGGGACTACGTAGGCACAGAGACGCAGTATTTT. Its protein is CSASGDYVGTETQYF.

Concerning this clonotype itself: Likely a read error: the CDR3 ends without its conserved phenylalanine or tryptophan. Because the CDR3's place on the DNA is in doubt, the DNA is left out and the CDR3 is given as listed by TCRdb. The genes are TRBV29-1 and TRBJ2-7; no DNA check was done on the table's D call, TRBD1. CDR1 is SQVTM, CDR2 ANQGSEA, per germline. A total of 13 residues make up the CDR3, ends included. CDR3 sequence: CSATGDASYEQYS.

Remarks on this clonotype: The junction differs from germline at one of its ends, possibly a read error. V and J are TRBV5-6 and TRBJ1-1, with D possibly matching TRBD1 (5 bases). Germline CDR1 SGHDT, CDR2 YYEEEE. The CDR3 covers 13 residues. This CDR3 reads CTSSLWDGEQAFF. The CDR3 DNA reads TGTACCAGCAGCCTTTGGGACGGTGAACAAGCTTTCTTT. Complete variable domain (other parts from reference TRBV5-6 and TRBJ1-1): DAGVTQSPTHLIKTRGQQVTLRCSPKSGHDTVSWYQQALGQGPQFIFQYYEEEERQRGNFPDRFSGHQFPNYSSELNVNALLLGDSALYLCTSSLWDGEQAFFGQGTRLTVV.

Judged by abundance, this clonotype is medium-sized. V gene TRBV4-1 combines with J gene TRBJ2-7; D uncertain. The V end was cut by 2 bases, the J end by 7 bases, with 18 bases between. This CDR3 is built from 15 residues. Germline CDR1 is MGHRA and CDR2 is YSYEKL. DNA of the CDR3: TGCGCCAGCAGCCAAACCCGGACGGAGCCTAGGGAGCAGTACTTC. Its protein is CASSQTRTEPREQYF.

As regards this clonotype: A much larger clone lies a single base off, so this may be a read error. The V gene is TRBV20-1, the J gene TRBJ1-1, with 7 bases matching TRBD1. Germline lookup yields CDR1 DFQATT and CDR2 SNEGSKA (reference sequence). The CDR3 extends over 13 amino acids. CDR3 nucleotides: TGCAGTGGGACAGGACGCATGAACACTAAAGCTTTCTTT. It encodes CSGTGRMNTKAFF.

A remark on this clonotype: In this CDR3 the conserved last residue, phenylalanine or tryptophan, is missing, so a read error is likely. The chain recombines TRBV11-2 with TRBJ2-1; 9 bases are a match to TRBD1. Germline V lookup: CDR1 SGHAT, CDR2 FQNNGV. This CDR3 is built from 13 residues. The J segment lost 10 bases and the V segment lost 6 bases, leaving 7 bases of the junction unmatched. CDR3 bases: TGTGCCAGCAGTCCCGACAGGGGGAGCGAGCAGTTCATC. Translating it yields CASSPDRGSEQFI.

As for this clonotype: In this CDR3 the conserved last residue, phenylalanine or tryptophan, is missing, so a read error is likely. The V gene is TRBV11-2, the J gene TRBJ2-7; the D is unclear. The V gene's germline CDR1 is SGHAT and CDR2 FQNNGV. Trimming pared 0 bases from V and 6 bases from J, leaving 15 bases between. CDR3 length equals 15 residues. In DNA form, the CDR3 reads TGTGCCAGCAGCTTAGAGTCTGGGTTCTCTGGCGAGCAGTACTAC. This codes for CASSLESGFSGEQYY.

V and J are TRBV4-1 and TRBJ1-6, with 9 bases lining up with TRBD1. Germline V gene lookup returns CDR1 MGHRA and CDR2 YSYEKL. J was trimmed by 11 bases and V by 3 bases; bases with no gene match: 11. The CDR3 is 16 residues long. CDR3 sequence (DNA): TGCGCCAGCAGCCACTACCTACAGGGGGCGGGTACACCCCTCCACTTT. Translating gives CASSHYLQGAGTPLHF.

A word on this clonotype: A read error may produce the germline difference seen at one junction end. The chain couples TRBV11-1 to TRBJ2-7; no clear D. The germline gives CDR1 SGHAT, CDR2 FQDESV (reference sequence). The CDR3 extends over 13 amino acids. Here the CDR3 reads CASNLGYLRVQYF. CDR3 DNA sequence: TGTGCCAGCAACTTAGGATACCTCCGCGTGCAGTACTTC.

Comment on this clonotype: In this CDR3 the conserved last residue, phenylalanine or tryptophan, is missing, so a read error is likely. The V gene is TRBV6-5, the J gene TRBJ1-2; TRBD1 might be the D (6 bases). The CDR3 totals 17 residues. Germline-derived CDR1 and CDR2 are MNHEY and SVGAGI. Between the trimmed V and J ends, which lost 8 bases and 1 base, there was a span of 23 bases. This CDR3 is CASGLQATGGNNYGYTI. As DNA, the CDR3 is TGTGCCAGCGGCTTGCAAGCGACAGGAGGCAATAACTATGGCTACACCATC.

As to this clonotype: The CDR3 end shows no conserved phenylalanine or tryptophan, and so a read error is likely. The DNA is omitted, as the CDR3 cannot be located on it reliably, and the CDR3 follows TCRdb's listing. The chain uses TRBV11-2 and TRBJ2-7; the listed D gene, TRBD2, was not tested against the DNA. CDR1 is SGHAT and CDR2 is FQNNGV in the germline V gene. The CDR3 has 14 amino acids, counting both end residues. CDR3 amino acids: CASNFAGGVYEQYY.

Remarks on this clonotype: This may stem from a read error, because a much larger clone lies one nucleotide away. The chain combines TRBV18 with TRBJ2-2; D is uncertain. V was cut by 3 bases and J by 0 bases, with 11 bases left in between. Germline V gene lookup returns CDR1 KGHSH and CDR2 LQKENI. The CDR3 is made up of 16 amino acids. CDR3 coding DNA: TGTGCCAGCTCACCCATAAGACTGGCGAACACCGGGGAGCTGTTTTTT. Amino acids: CASSPIRLANTGELFF.

Comment on this clonotype: Since the CDR3 does not end with the conserved phenylalanine or tryptophan, this likely comes from a read error. The V and J genes are TRBV4-2 and TRBJ1-1; 8 bases agree with TRBD1. Germline loops: CDR1 LGHNA, CDR2 YNFKEQ. J lost 5 bases, V lost 4 bases, and 15 bases had no gene match. The CDR3 covers 17 residues. This CDR3 reads CASSREYGQGFWTEAFI. In DNA form, the CDR3 reads TGTGCCAGCAGCCGAGAGTACGGACAGGGTTTTTGGACTGAAGCTTTCATA.

By proportion, this clonotype is medium-sized. This chain links TRBV6-2 or TRBV6-3 with TRBJ1-5, with a weak D call TRBD1 (5 bases). The germline gives CDR1 MNHEY, CDR2 SVGEGT. The CDR3 is 15 residues long. V shed 7 bases and J shed 0 bases, with 13 bases lying between them. CDR3: CASTLDSYSNQPQHF. CDR3 in DNA: TGTGCCAGCACCCTCGACAGTTATAGCAATCAGCCCCAGCATTTT.

This clonotype was found a few times. V is TRBV29-1 and J is TRBJ2-3; no reliable D call. This CDR3 has 14 amino acids. V shed 7 bases and J shed 2 bases, with 16 bases lying between them. From germline, CDR1 is SQVTM and CDR2 ANQGSEA. The DNA for the CDR3 is TGCAGCGCCGCGCAGGAAACAATCACAGATACGCAGTATTTT. This sequence encodes CSAAQETITDTQYF.

The V call is TRBV11-2, the J call TRBJ2-7; 7 positions agree with TRBD1. Germline loops: CDR1 SGHAT, CDR2 FQNNGV. This CDR3 contains 15 residues. The trim removed 7 bases at V and 10 bases at J, leaving 19 bases unmatched. The CDR3 is CASNQGTERTCEQYF. DNA of the CDR3: TGTGCCAGCAACCAAGGGACAGAGAGGACCTGCGAACAGTACTTC.